This T cell receptor beta chain was identified in a study of T cells after yellow fever vaccination. The V end lost 2 bases, the J end lost 2 bases, and 8 bases lay between the germline ends. The CDR3 has 14 residues. CDR1 is SNHLY and CDR2 is FYNNEI in the germline V gene. This clonotype was detected a few times. What it recognizes is unknown. General study points: A minor fraction of clonotypes spanned both CD4 and CD8 compartments.

TCRdb analysed the 5' RACE reads with MiXCR anew, one entry per CDR3 protein. The table lists approximately 300,000 distinct CDR3 sequences, about an eighth of them singletons, with about 0.51% in the top ten. The input for sequencing was CD4+ T cells sorted from PBMCs, taken 45 days after the yellow fever booster vaccination. The V gene is TRBV2, the J gene TRBJ2-3, with unresolved D. The clonotype originates from a young man who received the YFV17D yellow fever vaccine. The CDR3 is CASSELFSTDTQYF. CDR3 in DNA: TGTGCCAGCAGTGAACTCTTTTCCACAGATACGCAGTATTTT. Looking up the rest from reference TRBV2 and TRBJ2-3 gives the full variable domain: EPEVTQTPSHQVTQMGQEVILRCVPISNHLYFYWYRQILGQKVEFLVSFYNNEISEKSEIFDDQFSVERPDGSNFTLKIRSTKLEDSAMYFCASSELFSTDTQYFGPGTRLTVL.